The T cell receptor beta chain described here comes from a study of blood T cell repertoires in COVID-19. Study summary: Whether acute or convalescent, the COVID-19 samples came from the United States, Italy and Spain. The analysed material was cDNA or gDNA that came from T cells, B-cell-depleted T cells, or PBMCs.

The authors' processing: Reference gene primer amplification gave nucleated cell count estimates. TCRdb keeps only in-frame clones here, not all; method: immunoSEQ multiplex PCR. V, J and clone size are taken as reported in that table, and D and trimming were inferred from the DNA itself. Of roughly 200,000 clones in the sample, 88% were seen once. This CDR3 has 16 residues. V trimming: 5 bases; J trimming: 3 bases; junction bases outside the gene matches: 9. Germline V gene data show CDR1 as SGHTA and CDR2 as FQGNSA. This chain links TRBV7-2 with TRBJ2-7, with 11 bases fitting TRBD2. The source is a woman aged 40 to 50 who had recovered from COVID-19. Sequencing input: peripheral blood. CDR3 sequence (DNA): TGTGCCAGCAGCCCGGTTCGACTAGCGGGGATCTACGAGCAGTACTTC. Its protein product is CASSPVRLAGIYEQYF.